What follows are 14 T cell receptor beta chains derived from one specimen sequenced in a study of blood T cell repertoires in COVID-19. The protocol was immunoSEQ multiplex PCR, while the TCRdb copy is restricted to in-frame clones and leaves out a portion. This sample has 250,000 to 300,000 clones, with roughly 86% found just once. The sample was PBMCs or T cells enriched from blood (not recorded which). Every receptor here comes from a woman between 45 and 65 years old who had been exposed to COVID-19.

Comments on this clone: At one boundary the junction diverges from the germline segment, which might be a read error. The CDR3 spells CARSGGPSGGARTQYF. CDR3 coding DNA: TGTGCCCGCAGCGGGGGGCCTAGCGGGGGGGCCCGGACCCAGTACTTC. J is TRBJ2-5 and V is TRBV5-6; 12 positions match TRBD2. This CDR3 region has 16 residues. Per germline, CDR1 SGHDT and CDR2 YYEEEE.

The chain joins TRBV4-1 to TRBJ2-5; D is unresolved. Germline CDR1 is MGHRA and CDR2 is YSYEKL. The V and J ends lost 0 bases and 2 bases respectively, with 10 bases between them. The CDR3 runs 15 residues. CDR3 amino acids: CASSQDWAVQETQYF. Here the CDR3 DNA reads TGCGCCAGCAGCCAAGATTGGGCAGTACAAGAGACCCAGTACTTC.

This sequence joins TRBV7-2 and TRBJ2-7; tentative D call: TRBD1 (6 bases). The CDR3 is 14 residues long. Per germline, CDR1 SGHTA and CDR2 FQGNSA. With 1 base removed from V and 3 bases from J, the gap between germline ends came to 10 bases. Written as DNA, the CDR3 is TGTGCCAGCAGCTTAGTTAAGGGGGTCTACGAGCAGTACTTC. Protein product: CASSLVKGVYEQYF.

The rearrangement uses TRBV25-1 and TRBJ2-3, with TRBD2 identical over 10 bases. The germline V gene encodes CDR1 MGHDK and CDR2 SYGVNS. This CDR3 has 15 residues. With V trimmed by 3 bases and J by 8 bases, 8 bases remained unmatched. The CDR3 here is CASSDERGGQGTQYF. The CDR3 DNA reads TGTGCCAGCAGTGACGAGCGGGGGGGGCAAGGTACGCAGTATTTT.

This clone has a handful of counts. The J gene is TRBJ2-2, the V gene TRBV28; 9 nucleotides align to TRBD2. The CDR3 runs 16 residues. Germline lookup yields CDR1 MDHEN and CDR2 SYDVKM. The V segment lost 3 bases and the J segment 3 bases; nucleotides outside the gene matches: 5. The CDR3 sequence: CASSFAGGPHTGELFF. For the CDR3, the DNA is TGTGCCAGCAGTTTTGCGGGGGGGCCTCACACCGGGGAGCTGTTTTTT.

The V and J genes are TRBV7-2 and TRBJ2-2; possible D gene TRBD1, 6 bases. Germline V gene data show CDR1 as SGHTA and CDR2 as FQGNSA. This CDR3 spans 15 amino acids. Trimming took off 3 bases at V and 5 bases at J, with 13 bases between the two ends. CDR3 region: CASSFSGRGTGELFF. As DNA, the CDR3 is TGTGCCAGCAGCTTTTCTGGCAGGGGTACCGGGGAGCTGTTTTTT.

The chain links TRBV7-8 to TRBJ2-2; 9 bases fit TRBD2. V was clipped by 5 bases and J by 4 bases; unmatched bases: 8. This CDR3 comprises 16 residues. Germline assignment: CDR1 SGHVS and CDR2 FQNEAQ. This CDR3 is CASSPGSGGPTGELFF. The CDR3 coding sequence is TGTGCCAGCAGCCCGGGCAGCGGGGGGCCCACCGGGGAGCTGTTTTTT.

V and J are TRBV7-2 and TRBJ2-2; TRBD1 matches at 11 bases. Unmatched junction bases numbered 11, after V lost 3 bases and J lost 5 bases. The CDR3 sequence is 18 residues long. Germline V gives CDR1 SGHTA, CDR2 FQGNSA. The CDR3: CASSFAAAGQGATGELFF. Written as DNA, the CDR3 is TGTGCCAGCAGCTTCGCGGCCGCCGGACAGGGGGCGACCGGGGAGCTGTTTTTT.

The chain carries TRBV10-1 and TRBJ1-5; D perhaps matches TRBD1 (6 bases). V lost 1 base, J lost 5 bases, and 18 bases lay in between. Germline V gene data show CDR1 as WNHNN and CDR2 as SYGVQD (reference sequence). The CDR3 runs 17 residues. CDR3 bases: TGCGCCAGCAGTGAGTTCAATAGCGCACAGGGTGATCAGCCCCAGCATTTT. This codes for CASSEFNSAQGDQPQHF.

This sequence joins TRBV6-4 and TRBJ2-2, with D perhaps matching TRBD1 (5 bases). The germline V gene encodes CDR1 MRHNA and CDR2 SNTAGT. The V end lost 5 bases, the J end lost 5 bases, and 6 bases lay between the germline ends. The CDR3 runs to 12 residues. The CDR3 loop is CASSSGTGELFF. The DNA of the CDR3 is TGTGCCAGCAGTTCAGGGACCGGGGAGCTGTTTTTT.

This chain links TRBV28 with TRBJ2-7; TRBD1 matches at 8 bases. Per germline, CDR1 MDHEN and CDR2 SYDVKM. The CDR3 is 10 amino acids. V lost 6 bases and J lost 8; bases outside the gene matches: 0. In nucleotides, the CDR3 is TGTGCCAGCAGCAGGGGGCAGCAGTACTTC. It translates to CASSRGQQYF.

The chain recombines TRBV5-1 with TRBJ1-1, with 9 bases matching TRBD1. The CDR3 totals 14 residues. Germline values: CDR1 SGHRS, CDR2 YFSETQ. After removal of 4 bases from V and 7 bases from J, the junction contained 8 bases not matched to a gene. The CDR3 spells CASSPGQGSGEAFF. In DNA form, the CDR3 reads TGCGCCAGCAGCCCGGGACAGGGTTCCGGTGAAGCTTTCTTT.

The sample holds one count of this clone. The V and J genes are TRBV9 and TRBJ1-2, with D possibly being TRBD1 (6 bases). V gave up 3 bases and J gave up 2 bases, with 17 bases separating them. The CDR3 extends over 16 amino acids. CDR1 and CDR2 (germline): SGDLS, YYNGEE. CDR3 DNA sequence: TGTGCCAGCAGCGACGGAGGTGGACAGCCCAACTATGGCTACACCTTC. This encodes CASSDGGGQPNYGYTF.

The chain joins TRBV5-1 to TRBJ1-2; TRBD1 might be the D (6 bases). The CDR3 loop spans 13 amino acids. The V and J ends lost 4 bases and 4 bases respectively, with 11 bases between them. Germline V lookup: CDR1 SGHRS, CDR2 YFSETQ. The CDR3 sequence: CASSNRVSYGYTF. CDR3 in DNA: TGCGCCAGCAGCAACAGGGTTTCCTATGGCTACACCTTC. The entire variable domain, with the rest obtained from reference TRBV5-1 and TRBJ1-2, is as follows: KAGVTQTPRYLIKTRGQQVTLSCSPISGHRSVSWYQQTPGQGLQFLFEYFSETQRNKGNFPGRFSGRQFSNSRSEMNVSTLELGDSALYLCASSNRVSYGYTFGSGTRLTVV.